This TCR beta chain emerged from a study of T cell responses to AZD1222 COVID-19 vaccine. The study's findings and limits: Spike-specific TCR repertoires showed rising breadth and depth after two AZD1222 doses. Just a handful of AZD1222 recipients tested seropositive at baseline. Females made up more of the donors, who were largely white British, and clonal diversity may have come out too low. Unmutated variant regions are reportedly the target of nearly half of TCRs that are spike-specific.

In the case of this clone: What it binds is not known.

The germline gives CDR1 WSHSY, CDR2 SAAADI. Trimming pared 2 bases from V and 4 bases from J, leaving 14 bases between. This CDR3 has 15 residues. The method was immunoSEQ multiplex PCR; TCRdb's version includes in-frame clones alone and lacks a portion of them. Altogether over 130,000 clones are present, roughly 88% being singletons, with the ten largest covering around 3.3%. The chain combines TRBV10-2 with TRBJ1-2; unclear D gene. This clonotype was obtained from an adult in good health. The starting material was peripheral blood, obtained on day 0 of AZD1222 vaccination. The CDR3 is CASSEVLQSGYGYTF. The CDR3 nucleotides are TGCGCCAGCAGTGAGGTGCTCCAATCGGGCTATGGCTACACCTTC.